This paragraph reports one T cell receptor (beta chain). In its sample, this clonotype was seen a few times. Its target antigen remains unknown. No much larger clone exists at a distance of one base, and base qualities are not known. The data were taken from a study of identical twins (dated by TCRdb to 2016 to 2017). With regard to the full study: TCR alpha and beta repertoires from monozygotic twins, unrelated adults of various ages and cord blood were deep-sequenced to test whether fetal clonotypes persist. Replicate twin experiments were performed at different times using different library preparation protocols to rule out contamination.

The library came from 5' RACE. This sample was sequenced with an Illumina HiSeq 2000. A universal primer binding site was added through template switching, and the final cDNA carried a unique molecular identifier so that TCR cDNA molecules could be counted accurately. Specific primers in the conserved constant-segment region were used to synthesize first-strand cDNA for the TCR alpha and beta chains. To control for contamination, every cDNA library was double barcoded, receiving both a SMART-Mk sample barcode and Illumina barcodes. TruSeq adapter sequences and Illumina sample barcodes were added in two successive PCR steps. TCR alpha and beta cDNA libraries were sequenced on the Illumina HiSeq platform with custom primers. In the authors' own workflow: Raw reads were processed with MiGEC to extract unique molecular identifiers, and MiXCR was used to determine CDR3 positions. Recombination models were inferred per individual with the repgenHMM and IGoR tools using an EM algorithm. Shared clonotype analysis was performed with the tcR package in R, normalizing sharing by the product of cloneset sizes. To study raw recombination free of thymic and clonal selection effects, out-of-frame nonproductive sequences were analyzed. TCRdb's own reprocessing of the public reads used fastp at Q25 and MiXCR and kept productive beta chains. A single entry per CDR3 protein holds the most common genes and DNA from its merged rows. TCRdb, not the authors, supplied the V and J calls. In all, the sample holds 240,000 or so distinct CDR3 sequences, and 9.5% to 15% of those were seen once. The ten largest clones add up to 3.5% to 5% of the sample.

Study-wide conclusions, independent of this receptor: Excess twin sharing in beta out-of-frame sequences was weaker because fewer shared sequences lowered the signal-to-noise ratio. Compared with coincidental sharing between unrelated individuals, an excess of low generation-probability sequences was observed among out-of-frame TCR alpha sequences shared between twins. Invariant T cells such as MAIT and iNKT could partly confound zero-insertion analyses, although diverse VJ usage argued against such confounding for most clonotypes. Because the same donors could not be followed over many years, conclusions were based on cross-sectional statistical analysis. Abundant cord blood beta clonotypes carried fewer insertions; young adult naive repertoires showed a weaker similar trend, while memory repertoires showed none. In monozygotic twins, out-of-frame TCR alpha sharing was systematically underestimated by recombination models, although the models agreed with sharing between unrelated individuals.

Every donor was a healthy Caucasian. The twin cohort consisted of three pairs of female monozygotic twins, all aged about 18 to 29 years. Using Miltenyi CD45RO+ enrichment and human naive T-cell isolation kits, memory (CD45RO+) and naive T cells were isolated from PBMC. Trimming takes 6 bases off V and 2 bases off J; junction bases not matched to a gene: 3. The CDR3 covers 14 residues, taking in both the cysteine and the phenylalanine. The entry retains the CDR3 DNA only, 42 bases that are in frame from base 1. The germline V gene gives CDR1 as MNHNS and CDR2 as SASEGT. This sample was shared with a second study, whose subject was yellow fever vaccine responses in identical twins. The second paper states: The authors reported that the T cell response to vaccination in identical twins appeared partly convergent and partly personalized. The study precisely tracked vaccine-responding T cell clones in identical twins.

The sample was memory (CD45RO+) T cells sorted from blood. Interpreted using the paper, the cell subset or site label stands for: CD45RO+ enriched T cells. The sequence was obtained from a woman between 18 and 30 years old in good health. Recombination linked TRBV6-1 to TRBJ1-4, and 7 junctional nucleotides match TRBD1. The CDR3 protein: CASRTTGTNEKLFF. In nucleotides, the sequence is TGTGCCAGCAGGACGACAGGGACTAATGAAAAACTGTTTTTT.